This TCR beta chain stems from a study of early T cells in non-severe SARS-CoV-2 infection. Study-wide context: Sequenced bulk RNA came from whole blood that was unsorted, and chains were unpaired.

This clonotype was observed a handful of times. Individual cDNA molecules were tagged with unique molecular identifiers. TCRdb fed the 5' RACE reads into MiXCR, producing one record per CDR3 protein. The sample holds roughly 120,000 distinct CDR3 sequences, 14% to 15% seen once. The specimen was whole blood. This clonotype was sampled from an adult who was a healthcare worker with PCR-confirmed SARS-CoV-2 infection or an uninfected control (not recorded which).

CDR3 loop: CASSQLGGYTF. CDR3 nucleotide sequence: TGTGCCAGCAGTCAACTTGGTGGCTACACCTTC. The chain couples TRBV12-3 or TRBV12-4 to TRBJ1-2; D remains ambiguous. Trimming removed 5 bases from V and 7 bases from J, with 8 bases in between. This CDR3 spans 11 amino acids.